This T cell receptor beta chain was identified during a study of OX40 agonist ivuxolimab in advanced cancers. On the study more broadly: The treatment was a fully human IgG2 OX40 agonist, ivuxolimab. With a range of roughly 20 to 80, age averaged roughly 60 years, and 75% to 90% were male. Findings and caveats of the study: Partial responders at 0.1-3.0 mg/kg showed near-lowest clonal expansion.

Germline V CDR1 and CDR2: SSHAT, FNYEAQ (reference sequence). The CDR3 spans 14 residues. On this clone itself: Its target is not known. A junction end diverges from the germline sequence, so it may reflect a read error.

This table comes from immunoSEQ multiplex PCR, and its TCRdb copy is limited to in-frame clones, with some not included. In the table there are 55,000 to 60,000 clones, around nine tenths of which are singletons. The TCR was taken from an adult with an advanced solid tumor such as melanoma, head and neck, liver or kidney cancer. The chain is built from TRBV7-7 and TRBJ2-5; either TRBD1 or TRBD2 may fit D (5 bases each). The sequencing here drew on CD4+ or CD8+ T cells sorted from blood, taken in a trial of the OX40 agonist ivuxolimab. CDR3 amino acids: CASSFVGTAETQYF. The CDR3, as DNA: TGTGCTAGCAGCTTCGTTGGGACGGCAGAGACCCAGTACTTC.